These T cell receptor beta chains were read from a single sample in a study of blood T cell repertoires in COVID-19. Using immunoSEQ multiplex PCR, the repertoire was profiled, and TCRdb retains in-frame clones only, with some absent. The data show 200,000 to 250,000 clones, just over 85% seen once. Sequencing was done on a sample of PBMCs or T cells enriched from blood (not recorded which). These receptors came from a middle-aged woman with acute COVID-19. The CDR3 runs from the conserved cysteine through the conserved F or W. A D gene is named only where the DNA matches it firmly. Clone size is shown for a subset of rows, as once, few, many or a class of expanded clone.

D	J	V	size	DNA	CDR3
TRBD1	TRBJ2-7	TRBV6-2/TRBV6-3	.	TGTGCCAGCAGTTACCGCCGGGACAGGGGGGTTTCAATGTACTTC	CASSYRRDRGVSMYF
TRBD1	TRBJ2-3	TRBV24-1	.	TGTGCCACCAGTGGAGGGGGCGCCACAGATACGCAGTATTTT	CATSGGGATDTQYF
.	TRBJ1-1	TRBV28	.	TGTGCCAGCAGTTTATTAGGTACAGGGTTAGCTGAAGCTTTCTTT	CASSLLGTGLAEAFF
TRBD1	TRBJ1-1	TRBV29-1	few	TGCAGCGCCTCGGGACAGGGGAGCACTGAAGCTTTCTTT	CSASGQGSTEAFF
.	TRBJ1-2	TRBV18	.	TGTGCCAGCTCACCACAAGGGGGTGGCTACACCTTC	CASSPQGGGYTF
.	TRBJ1-1	TRBV6-5	.	TGTGCCAGCAGTCTACGGGAGGGGGACCCTGAAGCTTTCTTT	CASSLREGDPEAFF
TRBD2	TRBJ2-3	TRBV5-6	.	TGTGCCAGCAGCTTTATAGCGGGGATCATCACAGATACGCAGTATTTT	CASSFIAGIITDTQYF
.	TRBJ1-1	TRBV6-4	.	TGTGCCAGCAGTCCAATTCCTTCGGGAGAAGCTTTCTTT	CASSPIPSGEAFF
TRBD1	TRBJ1-1	TRBV13	.	TGTGCCAGCAGCTTGAGACAGGGTAGGGACACTGAAGCTTTCTTT	CASSLRQGRDTEAFF
.	TRBJ1-2	TRBV7-3	once	TGTGCCAGCAGCCCAATGACAGGTTTGAGCTATGGCTACACCTTC	CASSPMTGLSYGYTF
.	TRBJ2-5	TRBV3-1/TRBV3-2	.	TGTGCCAGCAGCACCCGACAATTTCTCTTGGCCGAGACCCAGTACTTC	CASSTRQFLLAETQYF
TRBD1	TRBJ1-2	TRBV7-2	once	TGTGCCAGCAGCCCAGGGACAGGGCTTTCTAACTATGGCTACACCTTC	CASSPGTGLSNYGYTF
TRBD1	TRBJ2-7	TRBV6-2/TRBV6-3	.	TGTGCCAGCAGTTTGGGGACAGGGTACGAGCAGTACTTC	CASSLGTGYEQYF
TRBD2	TRBJ2-1	TRBV23-1	.	TGCGCCAGCAGTCTACGCCCCGATAGCGGGGGGGTGAACAATGAGCAGTTCTTC	CASSLRPDSGGVNNEQFF
TRBD2	TRBJ2-7	TRBV9	.	TGTGCCAGCAGCGTAGATGGCGGGGGGATCTCCTACGAGCAGTACTTC	CASSVDGGGISYEQYF
.	TRBJ2-2	TRBV9	.	TGTGCCAGCAGCGTAGTGGGCAGGGAGAACACCGGGGAGCTGTTTTTT	CASSVVGRENTGELFF
.	TRBJ1-4	TRBV30	.	TGTGCCTGGAGTAAGACGGACAGCCTTGGGGAAAAACTGTTTTTT	CAWSKTDSLGEKLFF
.	TRBJ2-1	TRBV30	.	TGTGCCTGGAGGCCCCGGGACTTCTCCTACAATGAGCAGTTCTTC	CAWRPRDFSYNEQFF
.	TRBJ1-1	TRBV5-1	.	TGCGCCAGCAGCTTGGGGGGCACGGTACTGATGAACACTGAAGCTTTCTTT	CASSLGGTVLMNTEAFF